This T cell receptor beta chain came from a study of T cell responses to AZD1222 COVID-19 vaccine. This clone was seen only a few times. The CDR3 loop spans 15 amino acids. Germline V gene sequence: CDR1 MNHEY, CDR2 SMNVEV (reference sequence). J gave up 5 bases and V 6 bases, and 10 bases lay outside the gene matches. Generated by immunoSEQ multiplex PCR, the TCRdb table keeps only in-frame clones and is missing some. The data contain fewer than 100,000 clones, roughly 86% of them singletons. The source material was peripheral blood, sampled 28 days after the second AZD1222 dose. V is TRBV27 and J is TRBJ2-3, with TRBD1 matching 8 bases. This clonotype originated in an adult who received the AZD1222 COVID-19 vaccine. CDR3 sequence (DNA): TGTGCCAGCAGCCGGGGTCGACAGGGGATAGATACGCAGTATTTT. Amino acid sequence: CASSRGRQGIDTQYF.